This record concerns one TCR beta chain sequence. The junction does not match germline at one end; this may be a read error. The sample comes from a study of blood T cell repertoires in COVID-19. Across the whole study: Sources were T cells, B-cell-depleted T cells, or PBMCs; the material itself was cDNA or gDNA.

As handled by the study authors: Reference gene primer amplification in the assay estimated nucleated cell counts. TCRdb keeps only in-frame clones here, not all; method: immunoSEQ multiplex PCR. The V and J calls and the clone size are those of that table, but D and trimming were determined from the DNA. Here the sample spans 240,000 or so clones, roughly 90% being singletons. Participant ages covered about 18 to 100 years across 20 to 25 US areas. The study assigned cohorts using participant-reported clinical history. The CDR3 runs to 10 residues. Germline V gives CDR1 SNHLY, CDR2 FYNNEI. Sample: PBMCs or T cells enriched from blood (not recorded which). This rearrangement joins TRBV2 to TRBJ1-2; a weak D match, TRBD1 (6 bases). This TCR derives from a man aged 35 to 55 who had recovered from COVID-19. The CDR3 coding sequence is TGTGCCAGCGTTGGACAGCCGTCCCGCTTC. Translation: CASVGQPSRF.